This T cell receptor (beta chain) was identified during a study of OX40 agonist ivuxolimab in advanced cancers. General notes on the study: The costimulatory receptor OX40 (CD134) was targeted by ivuxolimab, a fully human IgG2 agonistic monoclonal antibody. Intravenous ivuxolimab was administered to patients every 2 weeks at six dose levels: 0.01, 0.1, 0.3, 1.5, 3 and 10 mg/kg. Peripheral TCRbeta sequencing aimed to test whether ivuxolimab altered TCR sequence diversity and caused clonal T-cell expansion. The monotherapy dose-escalation portion (N ≈ 57 patients) of the phase I ivuxolimab trial is reported in the paper. Partial responses occurred in three dose-escalation patients: two with cutaneous melanoma and one with hepatocellular carcinoma. Patients were allowed to have had prior anti-PD-1, anti-PD-L1 or anti-CTLA-4 therapy, and approximately 41% of the dose-escalation patients had previously received checkpoint inhibitors. In the dose-escalation cohort, about four fifths of patients were male, and the mean age was around 60 years with a range of about 20 to 90. Among the roughly 52 dose-escalation patients, around 20 had hepatocellular carcinoma, approximately 15 melanoma, 9 renal cell carcinoma and 9 head and neck cancer. General conclusions and limits of the study: After ivuxolimab, CD8+ T cells had more expanded clones than CD4+ T cells on average. The antigen specificity of the clonally expanded peripheral T cells was not determined. In partial responders in the 0.1-3.0 mg/kg groups, normalized peripheral clonal expansion was found to be among the lowest, especially among CD8+ T cells. At doses of 0.1 to 3.0 mg/kg, clonal expansion of both CD4+ and CD8+ blood T cells was observed from baseline to week 6. Low levels of normalized T-cell clonal expansion were also seen in some patients who did not respond.

V is cut by 1 base and J by 5 bases, and the space between the germline ends is 6 bases. CDR1 and CDR2 were assigned from the germline V gene as SGHVS and FNYEAQ. From the cysteine up to the phenylalanine, the CDR3 has a length of 13 residues. Only the CDR3 part of the read is kept: 39 bases, read in frame from the first base. Patients with autoimmune disease history or receiving systemic immunosuppression were excluded from the trial. In every dose cohort, peripheral blood was drawn for TCR sequencing at baseline, cycle 4 day 1, and cycle 7 day 1. Samples were obtained from an open-label, multicenter, first-in-human phase I dose-escalation trial of ivuxolimab. Adults with locally advanced or metastatic head and neck squamous cell, hepatocellular, melanoma or renal cell carcinoma were enrolled in the trial. Before TCR sequencing, CD4+ and CD8+ T cells were separately sorted from peripheral blood.

In regard to this clone: Its target antigen remains unknown. Base qualities are missing; no much larger clone stands one base away.

To sequence the TCRbeta CDR3 region, genomic DNA was isolated from the sorted cells. The immunoSEQ Assay was used to sequence the TCRbeta CDR3 regions. TCRdb's version of the immuneACCESS table is confined to in-frame rearrangements and falls short of the full clone set. An unresolved V gene accounts for under half of the shortfall where checked; the remainder is of unknown origin. The sample table records tens of thousands of clones; approximately 90% of these occur just once. The biggest ten clones account for 0.4% to 0.5% of the sample. Sequencing used CD4+ or CD8+ T cells sorted from blood, obtained in a trial of the OX40 agonist ivuxolimab. This receptor was taken from an adult with an advanced solid tumor such as melanoma, head and neck, liver or kidney cancer. This chain joins TRBV7-6 to TRBJ1-5; a tentative D call is TRBD1 (6 bases match). The CDR3 amino acid sequence is: CASSLGQDQPQHF. The DNA is TGTGCCAGCAGCTTAGGACAGGATCAGCCCCAGCATTTT. Here the CDR3 is joined to the reference TRBV7-6 and TRBJ1-5 genes, and the full variable domain is: GAGVSQSPRYKVTKRGQDVALRCDPISGHVSLYWYRQALGQGPEFLTYFNYEAQQDKSGLPNDRFSAERPEGSISTLTIQRTEQRDSAMYRCASSLGQDQPQHFGDGTRLSIL.